This record concerns one T cell receptor (beta chain) sequence. These data come from a study of technical replicates of blood from a handful of donors. Using immunoSEQ multiplex PCR, the repertoire was profiled, and TCRdb retains in-frame clones only, with some absent. The sample contains nearly 70,000 clones, almost 95% of which appear only once. The V and J ends lost 0 bases and 0 bases respectively, with 11 bases between them. Germline V gene data show CDR1 as SGDLS and CDR2 as YYNGEE. The CDR3 loop spans 16 amino acids. Sequencing used T cells isolated from PBMCs. The TCR was taken from a human donor in good health. This sequence joins TRBV9 and TRBJ2-3, with D possibly being TRBD2 (5 bases). CDR3 residues: CASSVDLAMSTDTQYF. The CDR3 DNA reads TGTGCCAGCAGCGTAGATTTAGCGATGAGCACAGATACGCAGTATTTT. Supplemented by reference TRBV9 and TRBJ2-3, the full variable domain reads DSGVTQTPKHLITATGQRVTLRCSPRSGDLSVYWYQQSLDQGLQFLIQYYNGEERAKGNILERFSAQQFPDLHSELNLSSLELGDSALYFCASSVDLAMSTDTQYFGPGTRLTVL.